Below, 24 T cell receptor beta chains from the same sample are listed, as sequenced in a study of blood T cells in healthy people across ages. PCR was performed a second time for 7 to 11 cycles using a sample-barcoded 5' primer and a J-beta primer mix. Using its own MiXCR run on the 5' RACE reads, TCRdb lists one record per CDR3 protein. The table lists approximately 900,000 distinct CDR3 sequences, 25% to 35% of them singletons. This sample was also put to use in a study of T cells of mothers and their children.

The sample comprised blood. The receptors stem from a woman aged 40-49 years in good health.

This CDR3 reads CASSLSRGDQPQHF. DNA for the CDR3: TGTGCCAGCAGCTTAAGCAGGGGGGATCAGCCCCAGCATTTT. The chain employs TRBV7-9 and TRBJ1-5, with 7 nucleotides matching TRBD1. Germline V gene data show CDR1 as SEHNR and CDR2 as FQNEAQ (reference sequence). The CDR3 consists of 14 residues. J was trimmed by 5 bases and V by 2 bases; bases with no gene match: 3.

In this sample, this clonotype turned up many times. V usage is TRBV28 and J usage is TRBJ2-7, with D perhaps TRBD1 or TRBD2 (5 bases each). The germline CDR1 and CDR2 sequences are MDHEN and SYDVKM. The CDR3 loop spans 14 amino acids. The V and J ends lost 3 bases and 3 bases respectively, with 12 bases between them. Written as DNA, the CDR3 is TGTGCCAGCAGTTTCAGGCAGGGAGTCTACGAGCAGTACTTC. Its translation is CASSFRQGVYEQYF.

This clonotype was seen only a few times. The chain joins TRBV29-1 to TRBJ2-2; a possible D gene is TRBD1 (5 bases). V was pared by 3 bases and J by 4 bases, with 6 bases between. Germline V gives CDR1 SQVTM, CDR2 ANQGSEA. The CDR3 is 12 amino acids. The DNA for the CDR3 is TGCAGCGTTGAGGGGCCCACCGGGGAGCTGTTTTTT. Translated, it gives CSVEGPTGELFF.

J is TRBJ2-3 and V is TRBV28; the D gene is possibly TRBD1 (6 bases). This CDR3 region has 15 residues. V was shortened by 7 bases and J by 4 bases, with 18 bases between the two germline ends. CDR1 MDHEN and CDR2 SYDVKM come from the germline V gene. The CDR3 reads CASMYTGKRSDTQYF. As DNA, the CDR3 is TGTGCCAGCATGTACACAGGGAAAAGATCAGATACGCAGTATTTT.

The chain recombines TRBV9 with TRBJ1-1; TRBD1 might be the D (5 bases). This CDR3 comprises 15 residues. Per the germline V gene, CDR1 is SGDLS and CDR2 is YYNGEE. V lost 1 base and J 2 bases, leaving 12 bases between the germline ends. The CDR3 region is CASSVSSGLNTEAFF. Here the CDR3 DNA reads TGTGCCAGCAGCGTAAGTTCAGGGCTAAACACTGAAGCTTTCTTT.

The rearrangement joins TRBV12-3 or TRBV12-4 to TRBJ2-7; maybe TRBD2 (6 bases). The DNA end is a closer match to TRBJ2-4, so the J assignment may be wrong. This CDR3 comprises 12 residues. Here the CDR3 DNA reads TGTGCCAGCAGCGGGAGAGGGAACATTCAGTACTTC. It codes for CASSGRGNIQYF.

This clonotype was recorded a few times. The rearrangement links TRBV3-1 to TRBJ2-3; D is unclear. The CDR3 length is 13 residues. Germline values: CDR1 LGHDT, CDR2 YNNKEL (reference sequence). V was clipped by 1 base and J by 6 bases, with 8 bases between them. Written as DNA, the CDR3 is TGTGCCAGCAGCCAAGTCCGGGCGGATACGCAGTATTTT. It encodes CASSQVRADTQYF.

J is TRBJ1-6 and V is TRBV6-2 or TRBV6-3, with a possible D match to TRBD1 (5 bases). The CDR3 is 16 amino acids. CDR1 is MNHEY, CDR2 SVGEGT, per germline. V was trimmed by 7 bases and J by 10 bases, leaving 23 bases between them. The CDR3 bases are TGTGCCAGCAACACCCAGAGTCTTCCAGGGTACTCACCCCTCCACTTT. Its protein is CASNTQSLPGYSPLHF.

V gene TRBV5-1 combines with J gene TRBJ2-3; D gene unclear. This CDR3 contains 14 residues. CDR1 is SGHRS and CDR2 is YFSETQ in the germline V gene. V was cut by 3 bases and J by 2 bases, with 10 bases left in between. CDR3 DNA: TGCGCCAGCAGCTCCCGGTGGGACACAGATACGCAGTATTTT. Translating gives CASSSRWDTDTQYF.

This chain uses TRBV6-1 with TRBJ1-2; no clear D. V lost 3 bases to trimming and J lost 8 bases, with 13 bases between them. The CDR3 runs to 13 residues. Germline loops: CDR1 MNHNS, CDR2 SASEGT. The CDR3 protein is CASSDPDLRGYTF. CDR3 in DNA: TGTGCCAGCAGTGACCCGGACCTGAGGGGCTACACCTTC.

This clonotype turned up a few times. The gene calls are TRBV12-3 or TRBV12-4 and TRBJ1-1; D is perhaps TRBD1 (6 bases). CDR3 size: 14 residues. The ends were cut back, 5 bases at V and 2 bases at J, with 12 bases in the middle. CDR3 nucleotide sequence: TGTGCCAGCAGTATGGGACACCAAAACACTGAAGCTTTCTTT. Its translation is CASSMGHQNTEAFF.

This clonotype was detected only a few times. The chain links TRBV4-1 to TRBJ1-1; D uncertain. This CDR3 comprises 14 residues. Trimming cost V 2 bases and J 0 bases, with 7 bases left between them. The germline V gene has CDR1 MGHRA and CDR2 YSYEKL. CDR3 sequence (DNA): TGCGCCAGCAGCCAAAAAGGGCTGAACACTGAAGCTTTCTTT. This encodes CASSQKGLNTEAFF.

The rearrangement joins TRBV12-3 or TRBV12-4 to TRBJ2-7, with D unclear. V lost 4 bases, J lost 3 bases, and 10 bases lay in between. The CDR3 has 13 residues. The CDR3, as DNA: TGTGCCAGCAGTTCAAAGACTCACTACGAGCAGTACTTC. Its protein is CASSSKTHYEQYF.

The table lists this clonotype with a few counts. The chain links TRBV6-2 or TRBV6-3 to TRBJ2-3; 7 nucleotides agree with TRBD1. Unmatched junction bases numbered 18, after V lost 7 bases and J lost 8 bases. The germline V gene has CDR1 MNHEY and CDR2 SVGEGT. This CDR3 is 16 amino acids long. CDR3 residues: CASNWTPGQRAGTQYF. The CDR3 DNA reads TGTGCCAGCAATTGGACGCCGGGACAGCGAGCAGGTACGCAGTATTTT.

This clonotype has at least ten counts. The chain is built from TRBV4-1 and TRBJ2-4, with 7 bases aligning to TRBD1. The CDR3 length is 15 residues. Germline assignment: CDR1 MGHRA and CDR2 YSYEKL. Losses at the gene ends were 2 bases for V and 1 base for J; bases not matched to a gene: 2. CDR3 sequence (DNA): TGCGCCAGCAGCCAACTGACAGGGGCCAAAAACATTCAGTACTTC. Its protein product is CASSQLTGAKNIQYF.

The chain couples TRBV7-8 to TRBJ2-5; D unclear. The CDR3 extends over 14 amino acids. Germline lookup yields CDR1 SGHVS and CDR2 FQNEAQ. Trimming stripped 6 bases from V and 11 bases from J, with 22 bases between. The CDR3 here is CASSILTVGNEQYF. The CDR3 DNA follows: TGTGCCAGCAGTATTTTGACCGTGGGCAATGAGCAGTACTTC.

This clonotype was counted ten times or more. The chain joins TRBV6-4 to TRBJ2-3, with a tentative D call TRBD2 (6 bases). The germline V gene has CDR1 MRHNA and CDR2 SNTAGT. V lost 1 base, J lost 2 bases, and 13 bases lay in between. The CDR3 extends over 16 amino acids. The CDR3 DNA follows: TGTGCCAGCAGTGACTGGAGGGACGGCTCCACAGATACGCAGTATTTT. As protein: CASSDWRDGSTDTQYF.

CDR3 nucleotide sequence: TGTGCCATCAGTGGGACCGGGGAGCTGTTTTTT. Residues: CAISGTGELFF. V is TRBV10-3 and J is TRBJ2-2; D gene uncertain. CDR1 and CDR2 from the germline V gene are ENHRY and SYGVKD. The V and J ends lost 4 bases and 5 bases respectively, with 2 bases between them. The CDR3 runs to 11 residues.

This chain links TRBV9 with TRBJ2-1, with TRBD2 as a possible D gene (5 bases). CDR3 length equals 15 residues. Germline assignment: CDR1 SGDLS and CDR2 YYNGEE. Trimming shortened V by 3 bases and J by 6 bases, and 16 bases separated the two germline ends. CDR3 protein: CASSARMSAGNEQFF. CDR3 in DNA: TGTGCCAGCAGCGCCCGAATGTCCGCGGGCAATGAGCAGTTCTTC. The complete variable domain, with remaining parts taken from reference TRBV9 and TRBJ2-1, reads DSGVTQTPKHLITATGQRVTLRCSPRSGDLSVYWYQQSLDQGLQFLIQYYNGEERAKGNILERFSAQQFPDLHSELNLSSLELGDSALYFCASSARMSAGNEQFFGPGTRLTVL.

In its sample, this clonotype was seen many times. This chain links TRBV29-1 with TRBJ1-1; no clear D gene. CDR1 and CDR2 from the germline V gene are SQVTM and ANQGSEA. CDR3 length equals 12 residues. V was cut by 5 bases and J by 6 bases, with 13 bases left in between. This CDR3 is CSVFESGSEAFF. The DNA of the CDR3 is TGCAGCGTTTTCGAGTCCGGGTCTGAAGCTTTCTTT.

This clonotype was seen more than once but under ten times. The CDR3 sequence is CASSRKNTGTENIQYF. The CDR3, as DNA: TGTGCCAGCAGCCGAAAAAACACAGGGACCGAGAACATTCAGTACTTC. The chain uses TRBV5-6 and TRBJ2-4; D is possibly TRBD1 (6 bases). Germline assignment: CDR1 SGHDT and CDR2 YYEEEE. Trimming took 4 bases from V and 7 from J, leaving 21 bases between them. The CDR3 has 16 residues.

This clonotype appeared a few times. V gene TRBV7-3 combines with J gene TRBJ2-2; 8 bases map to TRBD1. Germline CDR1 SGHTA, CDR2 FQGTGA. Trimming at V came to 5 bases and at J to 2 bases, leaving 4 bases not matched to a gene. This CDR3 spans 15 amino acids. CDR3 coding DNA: TGTGCCAGCAGCCCAGGGGGCGGAAACACCGGGGAGCTGTTTTTT. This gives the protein CASSPGGGNTGELFF. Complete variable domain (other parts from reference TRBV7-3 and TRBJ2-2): GAGVSQTPSNKVTEKGKYVELRCDPISGHTALYWYRQSLGQGPEFLIYFQGTGAADDSGLPNDRFFAVRPEGSVSTLKIQRTERGDSAVYLCASSPGGGNTGELFFGEGSRLTVL.

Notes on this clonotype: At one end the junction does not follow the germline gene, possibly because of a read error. In DNA, the CDR3 is TGCACCAGCAGCCAAGGACGGTTTAGCGGGGGAATCACAGATACGCAGTATTTT. Translation: CTSSQGRFSGGITDTQYF. The rearrangement joins TRBV4-3 to TRBJ2-3, with 9 bases lining up with TRBD2. Germline CDR1 is LGHNA and CDR2 is YSLEER. The CDR3 has 18 amino acids.

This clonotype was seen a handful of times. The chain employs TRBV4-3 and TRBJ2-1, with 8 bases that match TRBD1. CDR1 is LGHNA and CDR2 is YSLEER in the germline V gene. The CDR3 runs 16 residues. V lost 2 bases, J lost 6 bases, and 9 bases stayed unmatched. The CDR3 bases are TGCGCCAGCAGCCAAACCCGGACAGGGAGGAGCAATGAGCAGTTCTTC. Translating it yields CASSQTRTGRSNEQFF.